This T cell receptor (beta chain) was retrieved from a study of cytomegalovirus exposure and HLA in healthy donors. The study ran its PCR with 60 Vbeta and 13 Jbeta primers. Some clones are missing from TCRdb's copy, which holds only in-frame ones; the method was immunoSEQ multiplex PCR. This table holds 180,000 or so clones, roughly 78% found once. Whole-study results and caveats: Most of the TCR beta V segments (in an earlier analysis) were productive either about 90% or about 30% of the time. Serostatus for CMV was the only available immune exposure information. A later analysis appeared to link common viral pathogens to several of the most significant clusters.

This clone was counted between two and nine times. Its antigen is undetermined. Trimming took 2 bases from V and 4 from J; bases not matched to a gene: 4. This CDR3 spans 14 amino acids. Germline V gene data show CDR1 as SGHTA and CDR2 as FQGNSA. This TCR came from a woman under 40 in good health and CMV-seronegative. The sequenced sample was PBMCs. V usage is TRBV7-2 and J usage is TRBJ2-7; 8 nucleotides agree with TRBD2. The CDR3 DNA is TGTGCCAGCAGCTTATTCGGGGGGGATTACGAGCAGTACTTC. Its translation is CASSLFGGDYEQYF.